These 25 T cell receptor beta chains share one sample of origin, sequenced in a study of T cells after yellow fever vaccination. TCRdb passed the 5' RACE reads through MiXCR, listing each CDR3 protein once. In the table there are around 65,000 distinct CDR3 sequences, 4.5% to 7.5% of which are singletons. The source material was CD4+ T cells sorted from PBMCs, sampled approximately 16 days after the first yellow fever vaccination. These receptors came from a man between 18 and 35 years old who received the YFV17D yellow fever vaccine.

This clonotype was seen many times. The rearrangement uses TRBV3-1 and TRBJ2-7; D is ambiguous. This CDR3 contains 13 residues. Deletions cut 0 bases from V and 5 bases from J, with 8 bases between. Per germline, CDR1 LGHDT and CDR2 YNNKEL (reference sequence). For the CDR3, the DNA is TGTGCCAGCAGCCAAGATTCTCTCCACGAGCAGTACTTC. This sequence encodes CASSQDSLHEQYF.

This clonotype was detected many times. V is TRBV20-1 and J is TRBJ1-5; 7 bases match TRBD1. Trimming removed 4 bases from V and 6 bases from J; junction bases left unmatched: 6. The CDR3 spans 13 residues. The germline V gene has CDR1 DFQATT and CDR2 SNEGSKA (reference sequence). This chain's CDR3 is CSATGQESQPQHF. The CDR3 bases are TGCAGTGCTACCGGACAGGAAAGTCAGCCCCAGCATTTT.

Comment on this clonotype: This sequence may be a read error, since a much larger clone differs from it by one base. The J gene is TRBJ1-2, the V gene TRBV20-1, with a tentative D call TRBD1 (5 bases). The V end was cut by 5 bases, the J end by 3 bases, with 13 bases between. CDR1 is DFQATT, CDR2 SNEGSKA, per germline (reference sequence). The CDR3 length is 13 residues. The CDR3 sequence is CSAPQASDYGYTF. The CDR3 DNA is TGCAGTGCTCCACAGGCATCAGACTATGGCTACACCTTC.

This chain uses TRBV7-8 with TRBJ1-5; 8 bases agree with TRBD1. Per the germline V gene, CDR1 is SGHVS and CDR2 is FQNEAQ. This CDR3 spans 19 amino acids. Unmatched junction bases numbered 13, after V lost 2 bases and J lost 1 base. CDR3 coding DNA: TGTGCCAGCAGCTTATCGGGGAAGACAGGGGTCGGGAGCAATCAGCCCCAGCATTTT. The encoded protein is CASSLSGKTGVGSNQPQHF. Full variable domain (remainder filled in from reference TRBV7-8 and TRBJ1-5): GAGVSQSPRYKVAKRGQDVALRCDPISGHVSLFWYQQALGQGPEFLTYFQNEAQLDKSGLPSDRFFAERPEGSVSTLKIQRTQQEDSAVYLCASSLSGKTGVGSNQPQHFGDGTRLSIL.

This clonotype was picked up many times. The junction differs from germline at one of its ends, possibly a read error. The CDR3 region has the DNA TGTGCTAGCAGTCTTAGAGAACAAGAGACCCAGTACTTC. Residues: CASSLREQETQYF. This chain uses TRBV7-7 with TRBJ2-5; the D is unclear. CDR3 length: 13 amino acids. Germline CDR1 is SSHAT and CDR2 is FNYEAQ (reference sequence). The full variable domain, with the rest looked up from reference TRBV7-7 and TRBJ2-5, is GAGVSQSPRYKVTKRGQDVTLRCDPISSHATLYWYQQALGQGPEFLTYFNYEAQPDKSGLPSDRFSAERPEGSISTLTIQRTEQRDSAMYRCASSLREQETQYFGPGTRLLVL.

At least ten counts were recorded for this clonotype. CDR3 DNA sequence: TGTGCCAGCAGTTCGACACTAGCGGGGGGGCGAAATGAGCAGTTCTTC. It translates to CASSSTLAGGRNEQFF. V usage is TRBV6-5 and J usage is TRBJ2-1; 13 nucleotides agree with TRBD2. Trimming removed 4 bases from V and 7 bases from J; junction bases left unmatched: 7. The germline V gene has CDR1 MNHEY and CDR2 SVGAGI. This CDR3 is built from 16 residues.

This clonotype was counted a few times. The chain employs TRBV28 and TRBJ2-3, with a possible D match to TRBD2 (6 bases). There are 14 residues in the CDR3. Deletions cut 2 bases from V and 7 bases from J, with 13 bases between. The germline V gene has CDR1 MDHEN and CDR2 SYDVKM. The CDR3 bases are TGTGCCAGCAGTTTAACCGGAGGGTGGAATACGCAGTATTTT. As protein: CASSLTGGWNTQYF.

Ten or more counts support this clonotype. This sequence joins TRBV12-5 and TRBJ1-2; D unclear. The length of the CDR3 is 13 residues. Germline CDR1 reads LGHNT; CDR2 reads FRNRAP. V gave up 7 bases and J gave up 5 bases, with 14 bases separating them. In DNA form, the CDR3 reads TGTGCTAGTGCTCTCGACCGACGTTATGGCTACACCTTC. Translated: CASALDRRYGYTF.

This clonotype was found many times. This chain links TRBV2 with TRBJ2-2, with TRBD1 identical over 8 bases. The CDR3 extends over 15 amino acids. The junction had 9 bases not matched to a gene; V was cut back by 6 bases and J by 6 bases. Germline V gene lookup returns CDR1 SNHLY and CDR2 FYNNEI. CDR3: CASSKVGQAPGELFF. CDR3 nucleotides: TGTGCCAGCAGCAAAGTGGGACAGGCCCCCGGGGAGCTGTTTTTT.

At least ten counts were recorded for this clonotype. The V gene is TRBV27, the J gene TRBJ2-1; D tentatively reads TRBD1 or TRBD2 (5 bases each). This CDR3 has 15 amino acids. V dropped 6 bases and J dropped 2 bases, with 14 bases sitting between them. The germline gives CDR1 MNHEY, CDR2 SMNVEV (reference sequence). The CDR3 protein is CASRQGRGAYNEQFF. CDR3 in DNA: TGTGCCAGCAGGCAGGGTCGAGGGGCCTACAATGAGCAGTTCTTC.

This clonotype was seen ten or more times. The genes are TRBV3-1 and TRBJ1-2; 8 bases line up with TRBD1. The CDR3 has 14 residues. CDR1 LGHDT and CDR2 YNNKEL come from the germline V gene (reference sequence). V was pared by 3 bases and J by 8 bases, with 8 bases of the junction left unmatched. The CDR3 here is CASSHVQGVGGYTF. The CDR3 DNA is TGTGCCAGCAGCCACGTACAGGGGGTGGGCGGCTACACCTTC.

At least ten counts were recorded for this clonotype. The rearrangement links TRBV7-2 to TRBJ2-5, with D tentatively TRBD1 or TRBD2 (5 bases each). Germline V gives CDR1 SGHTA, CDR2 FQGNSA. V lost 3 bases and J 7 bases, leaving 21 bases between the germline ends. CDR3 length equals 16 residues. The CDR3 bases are TGTGCCAGCAGCTTCCGGGACGCTAACCAGCTGAGGACCCAGTACTTC. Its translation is CASSFRDANQLRTQYF.

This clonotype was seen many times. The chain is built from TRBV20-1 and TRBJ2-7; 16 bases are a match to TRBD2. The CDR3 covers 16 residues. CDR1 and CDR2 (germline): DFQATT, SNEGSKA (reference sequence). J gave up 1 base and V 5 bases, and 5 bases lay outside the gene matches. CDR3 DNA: TGCAGTGCTCGGGGACTAGCGGGGGGGGATTCCTACGAGCAGTACTTC. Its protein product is CSARGLAGGDSYEQYF.

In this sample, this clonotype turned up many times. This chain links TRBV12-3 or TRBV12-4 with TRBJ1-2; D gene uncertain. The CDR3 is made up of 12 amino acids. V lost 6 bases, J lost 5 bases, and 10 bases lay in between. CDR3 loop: CASSPGSYGYTF. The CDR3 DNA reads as TGTGCCAGCAGCCCGGGATCTTATGGCTACACCTTC.

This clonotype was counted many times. The CDR3 DNA sequence: TGTGCCAGCAGCTTATGGGGGGCGCAGGGTCAGCCCCAGCATTTT. This encodes CASSLWGAQGQPQHF. The chain employs TRBV7-2 and TRBJ1-5; a possible D gene is TRBD1 (6 bases). The CDR3 length is 15 residues. Germline loops: CDR1 SGHTA, CDR2 FQGNSA. With 2 bases removed from V and 6 bases from J, the gap between germline ends came to 14 bases.

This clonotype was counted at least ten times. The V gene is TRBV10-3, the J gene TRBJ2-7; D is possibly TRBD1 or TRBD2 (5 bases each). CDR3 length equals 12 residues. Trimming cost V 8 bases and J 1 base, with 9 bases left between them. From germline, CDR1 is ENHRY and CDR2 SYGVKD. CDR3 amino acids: CAISGQSYEQYF. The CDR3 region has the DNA TGTGCCATCTCGGGGCAGTCCTACGAGCAGTACTTC.

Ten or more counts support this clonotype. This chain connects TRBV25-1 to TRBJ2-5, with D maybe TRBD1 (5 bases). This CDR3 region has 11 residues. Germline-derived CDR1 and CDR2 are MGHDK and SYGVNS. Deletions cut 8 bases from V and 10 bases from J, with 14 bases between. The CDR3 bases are TGTGCCAGCGTGGGGCACCAACACCAGTACTTC. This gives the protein CASVGHQHQYF.

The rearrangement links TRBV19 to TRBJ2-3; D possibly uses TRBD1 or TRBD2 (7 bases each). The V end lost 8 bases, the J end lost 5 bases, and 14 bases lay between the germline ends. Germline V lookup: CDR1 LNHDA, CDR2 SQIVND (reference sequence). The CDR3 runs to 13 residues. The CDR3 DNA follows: TGTGCCAGTCTGGGGAGGGGGCTAGATACGCAGTATTTT. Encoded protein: CASLGRGLDTQYF.

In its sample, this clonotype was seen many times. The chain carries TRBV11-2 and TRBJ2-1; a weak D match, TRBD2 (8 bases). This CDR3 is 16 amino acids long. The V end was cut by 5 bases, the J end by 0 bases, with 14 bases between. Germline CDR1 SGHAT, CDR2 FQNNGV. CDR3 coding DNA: TGTGCCAGCAGCCCGCGGGGGGACAGCTCCTACAATGAGCAGTTCTTC. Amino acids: CASSPRGDSSYNEQFF. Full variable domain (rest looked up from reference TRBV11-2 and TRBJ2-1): EAGVAQSPRYKIIEKRQSVAFWCNPISGHATLYWYQQILGQGPKLLIQFQNNGVVDDSQLPKDRFSAERLKGVDSTLKIQPAKLEDSAVYLCASSPRGDSSYNEQFFGPGTRLTVL.

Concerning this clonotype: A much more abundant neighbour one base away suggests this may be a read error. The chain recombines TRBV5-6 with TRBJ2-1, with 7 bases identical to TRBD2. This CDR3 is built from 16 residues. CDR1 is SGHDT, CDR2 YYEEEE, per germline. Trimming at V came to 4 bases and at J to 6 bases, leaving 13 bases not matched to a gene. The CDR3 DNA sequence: TGTGCCAGCAGCCCCCTCGCAGCCGGGGGGAGCAATGAGCAGTTCTTC. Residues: CASSPLAAGGSNEQFF.

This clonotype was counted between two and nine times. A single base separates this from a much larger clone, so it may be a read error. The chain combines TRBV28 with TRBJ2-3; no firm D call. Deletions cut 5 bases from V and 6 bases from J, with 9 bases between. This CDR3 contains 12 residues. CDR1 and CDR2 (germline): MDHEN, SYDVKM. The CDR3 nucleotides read TGTGCCAGCAGTCATGATTGTGATACGCAGTATTTT. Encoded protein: CASSHDCDTQYF.

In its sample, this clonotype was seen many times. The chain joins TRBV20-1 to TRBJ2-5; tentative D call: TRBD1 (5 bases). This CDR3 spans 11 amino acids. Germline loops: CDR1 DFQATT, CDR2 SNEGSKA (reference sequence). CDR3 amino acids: CSAGPQETQYF. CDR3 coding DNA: TGCAGCGCAGGGCCTCAAGAGACCCAGTACTTC.

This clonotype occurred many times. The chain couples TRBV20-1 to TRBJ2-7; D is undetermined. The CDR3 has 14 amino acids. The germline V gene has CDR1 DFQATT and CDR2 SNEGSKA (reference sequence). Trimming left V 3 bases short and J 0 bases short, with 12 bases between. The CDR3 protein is CSASPRPSSYEQYF. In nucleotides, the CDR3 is TGCAGTGCTAGCCCCAGGCCTAGCTCCTACGAGCAGTACTTC.

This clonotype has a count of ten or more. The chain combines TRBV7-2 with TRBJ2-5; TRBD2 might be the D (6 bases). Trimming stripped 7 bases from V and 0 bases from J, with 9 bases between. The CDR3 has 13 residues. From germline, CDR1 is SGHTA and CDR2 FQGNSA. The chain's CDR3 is CASKRGYQETQYF. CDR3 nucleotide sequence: TGTGCCAGCAAACGGGGGTACCAAGAGACCCAGTACTTC. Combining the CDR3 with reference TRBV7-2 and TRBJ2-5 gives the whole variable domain GAGVSQSPSNKVTEKGKDVELRCDPISGHTALYWYRQSLGQGLEFLIYFQGNSAPDKSGLPSDRFSAERTGGSVSTLTIQRTQQEDSAVYLCASKRGYQETQYFGPGTRLLVL.

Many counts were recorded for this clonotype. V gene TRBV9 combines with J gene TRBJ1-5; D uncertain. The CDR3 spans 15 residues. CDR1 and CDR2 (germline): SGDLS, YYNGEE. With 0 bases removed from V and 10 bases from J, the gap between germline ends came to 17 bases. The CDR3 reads CASSVGSLAISPQHF. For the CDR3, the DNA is TGTGCCAGCAGCGTAGGTTCTTTAGCAATCAGCCCCCAGCATTTT.